A selection of T cell receptor beta chains follows, all from one sample in a study of blood T cells in healthy people across ages. TCRdb reanalysed the 5' RACE reads using MiXCR and keeps one entry per CDR3 protein. The top ten clones hold 15% to 25% of a sample with about 770,000 distinct CDR3 sequences, around 43% of them seen once. Sample: blood. These receptors were obtained from a man aged 60-69 years in good health. Both conserved end residues are part of each CDR3. Fields, in order: V gene, J gene, clone size, D gene, CDR3 DNA, CDR3 protein. The D gene is left open where the match is weak. Clone size is shown for a subset of rows, as once, few, many or a class of expanded clone.

v_gene: TRBV25-1; j_gene: TRBJ1-5; abundance: few; d_gene: NA; CDR3nt: TGTGCCAGCAGCGCAGGGGAAAATCAGCCCCAGCATTTT; CDR3aa: CASSAGENQPQHF
v_gene: TRBV7-8; j_gene: TRBJ2-5; abundance: NA; d_gene: NA; CDR3nt: TGTGCCAGCACCGCACTATTTAACAATGAGCAGTACTTC; CDR3aa: CASTALFNNEQYF
v_gene: TRBV6-2/TRBV6-3; j_gene: TRBJ2-7; abundance: NA; d_gene: TRBD1; CDR3nt: TGTGCCAGCGGAGACAGGGAGCGTTACGAGCAGTACTTC; CDR3aa: CASGDRERYEQYF
v_gene: TRBV12-3/TRBV12-4; j_gene: TRBJ1-5; abundance: NA; d_gene: NA; CDR3nt: TGTGCCAGCAGTTTTTCGAGCAGGAGCAATCAGCCCCAGCATTTT; CDR3aa: CASSFSSRSNQPQHF
v_gene: TRBV30; j_gene: TRBJ1-1; abundance: NA; d_gene: NA; CDR3nt: TGTGCCTGGAGTGTATGGGCCGGGGGCTCGGGTTCGGCTTTCTTT; CDR3aa: CAWSVWAGGSGSAFF
v_gene: TRBV20-1; j_gene: TRBJ1-6; abundance: NA; d_gene: NA; CDR3nt: TGCAGTGCTAGCATCGGTTCGAATTCACCCCTCCACTTT; CDR3aa: CSASIGSNSPLHF
v_gene: TRBV12-5; j_gene: TRBJ2-7; abundance: NA; d_gene: NA; CDR3nt: TGTGCTAGTGGTTTGGTAGGTCTTTTGGGGGAGCAGTACTTC; CDR3aa: CASGLVGLLGEQYF
v_gene: TRBV3-1; j_gene: TRBJ2-2; abundance: NA; d_gene: TRBD2; CDR3nt: TGTGCCAGCAGCCAAACGGGACTAAGGAACACCGGGGAGCTGTTTTTT; CDR3aa: CASSQTGLRNTGELFF
v_gene: TRBV20-1; j_gene: TRBJ2-1; abundance: NA; d_gene: NA; CDR3nt: TGCAGTGCTTTTACACGGGTGGGTGAGCAGTTCTTC; CDR3aa: CSAFTRVGEQFF
v_gene: TRBV20-1; j_gene: TRBJ2-1; abundance: NA; d_gene: TRBD1; CDR3nt: TGCAGTGCCTTACAGGGGGTCGGGTACAATGAGCAGTTCTTC; CDR3aa: CSALQGVGYNEQFF
v_gene: TRBV7-2; j_gene: TRBJ2-7; abundance: few; d_gene: NA; CDR3nt: TGTGCCAGCAGCTTCCCGGGGACCTACGAGCAGTACTTC; CDR3aa: CASSFPGTYEQYF
v_gene: TRBV9; j_gene: TRBJ1-2; abundance: NA; d_gene: NA; CDR3nt: TGTGCCAGCAGCGCAGGCAGGGGCGCTAACTATGGCTACACCTTC; CDR3aa: CASSAGRGANYGYTF
v_gene: TRBV20-1; j_gene: TRBJ2-7; abundance: NA; d_gene: NA; CDR3nt: TGCAGTGCTTGCAACACGGAGAGCTCCTACGAGCAGTACTTC; CDR3aa: CSACNTESSYEQYF
v_gene: TRBV6-1; j_gene: TRBJ2-2; abundance: few; d_gene: NA; CDR3nt: TGTGCCAGCTCCGGACAGATCACGAACACCGGGGAGCTGTTTTTT; CDR3aa: CASSGQITNTGELFF
v_gene: TRBV2; j_gene: TRBJ1-4; abundance: NA; d_gene: NA; CDR3nt: TGTGCCAGCAATGAACAGGGCCTCGCTAATGAAAAACTGTTTTTT; CDR3aa: CASNEQGLANEKLFF
v_gene: TRBV6-2/TRBV6-3; j_gene: TRBJ1-2; abundance: NA; d_gene: NA; CDR3nt: TGTGCCAGCAGTTATCAAGGAGGCTACACCTTC; CDR3aa: CASSYQGGYTF
v_gene: TRBV19; j_gene: TRBJ2-5; abundance: few; d_gene: NA; CDR3nt: TGTGCCAGTACCGAACGGGGCCTTCAAGAGACCCAGTACTTC; CDR3aa: CASTERGLQETQYF
v_gene: TRBV6-6; j_gene: TRBJ1-1; abundance: few; d_gene: TRBD1; CDR3nt: TGTGCCAGCAGTTTCCTACAGGGGGCGAATACTGAAGCTTTCTTT; CDR3aa: CASSFLQGANTEAFF
v_gene: TRBV2; j_gene: TRBJ2-3; abundance: few; d_gene: TRBD2; CDR3nt: TGTGCCAGCAATGGCGGGGGGGCCACAGATACGCAGTATTTT; CDR3aa: CASNGGGATDTQYF
v_gene: TRBV2; j_gene: TRBJ1-2; abundance: once; d_gene: TRBD1; CDR3nt: TGTGCCAGCAAACAGGGGTCAGCTAACTATGGCTACACCTTC; CDR3aa: CASKQGSANYGYTF
v_gene: TRBV7-2; j_gene: TRBJ2-7; abundance: many; d_gene: NA; CDR3nt: TGTGCCAGCAGCTTAGACCGATCCTACGAGCAGTACTTC; CDR3aa: CASSLDRSYEQYF
v_gene: TRBV5-6; j_gene: TRBJ1-5; abundance: NA; d_gene: NA; CDR3nt: TGTGCCAGCAGCCCCTCGGACAGCCTCAATCAGCCCCAGCATTTT; CDR3aa: CASSPSDSLNQPQHF
v_gene: TRBV6-2/TRBV6-3; j_gene: TRBJ2-3; abundance: NA; d_gene: TRBD2; CDR3nt: TGTGCCAGCAGCCCCTTGCGGGGGTCATACACAGATACGCAGTATTTT; CDR3aa: CASSPLRGSYTDTQYF
v_gene: TRBV5-5; j_gene: TRBJ2-1; abundance: once; d_gene: NA; CDR3nt: TGTGCCAGCAGCTTGGTGGGTCAGCCGGTTTACAATGAGCAGTTCTTC; CDR3aa: CASSLVGQPVYNEQFF
v_gene: TRBV10-2; j_gene: TRBJ2-7; abundance: NA; d_gene: NA; CDR3nt: TGCGCCAGCAGTGAGTCGGGGGGACAGAGACCTTCCTACGAGCAGTACTTC; CDR3aa: CASSESGGQRPSYEQYF
v_gene: TRBV27; j_gene: TRBJ2-7; abundance: NA; d_gene: NA; CDR3nt: TGTGCCAGCAGTTTAGGCAGGACTCGGGGGGAGCAGTACTTC; CDR3aa: CASSLGRTRGEQYF
v_gene: TRBV7-2; j_gene: TRBJ2-7; abundance: many; d_gene: TRBD1; CDR3nt: TGTGCCAGCAGCGGGACCGGGACAGGGGTTTACGAGCAGTACTTC; CDR3aa: CASSGTGTGVYEQYF
v_gene: TRBV7-8; j_gene: TRBJ2-5; abundance: NA; d_gene: NA; CDR3nt: TGTGCCAGCAGCTTCTCCCGGGGGGCACAAGAGACCCAGTACTTC; CDR3aa: CASSFSRGAQETQYF
v_gene: TRBV6-1; j_gene: TRBJ2-3; abundance: NA; d_gene: NA; CDR3nt: TGTGCCAGCAGTGAGCCGGGACAAGGCACAGATACGCAGTATTTT; CDR3aa: CASSEPGQGTDTQYF
v_gene: TRBV6-1; j_gene: TRBJ2-1; abundance: NA; d_gene: NA; CDR3nt: TGTGCCAGCAGTGTGATCAGTTACAATGAGCAGTTCTTC; CDR3aa: CASSVISYNEQFF
v_gene: TRBV6-5; j_gene: TRBJ1-2; abundance: NA; d_gene: NA; CDR3nt: TGTGCCAGCAGTCCTGGCCCCTCTTATTTCTATGGCTACACCTTC; CDR3aa: CASSPGPSYFYGYTF
v_gene: TRBV27; j_gene: TRBJ2-1; abundance: NA; d_gene: TRBD2; CDR3nt: TGTGCCAGCAGTTTGAGGCAACTAGCGGGGGGTAGTCAGTTCTTC; CDR3aa: CASSLRQLAGGSQFF
v_gene: TRBV6-2/TRBV6-3; j_gene: TRBJ2-7; abundance: NA; d_gene: NA; CDR3nt: TGTGCCAGCAGTTTTGGGGGCGTCCATTCCGACGAGCAGTACTTC; CDR3aa: CASSFGGVHSDEQYF